A selection of T cell receptor beta chains follows, all from one sample in a study of blood T cells in healthy people across ages. TCRdb fed the 5' RACE reads into MiXCR, producing one record per CDR3 protein. This table holds about 580,000 distinct CDR3 sequences, less than 60% found once. Sequencing was carried out using blood. The receptor source for this set is a man older than 75 in good health. The CDR3 runs from the conserved cysteine through the conserved F or W. D genes are given only for firm matches. Expanded clones get a size class; other rows say once, few or many, or leave the size out.

clone_size: .; d_call: TRBD2; v_call: TRBV5-1; j_call: TRBJ2-5; cdr3_nt: TGCGCCAGCACCCAGGGTAGGCTAGCGGGAGAGACCCAGTACTTC; cdr3_aa: CASTQGRLAGETQYF
clone_size: .; d_call: TRBD2; v_call: TRBV9; j_call: TRBJ2-1; cdr3_nt: TGTGCCAGCAGTGGGCCCGGACTAGTGGGAGTCAATGAGCAGTTCTTC; cdr3_aa: CASSGPGLVGVNEQFF
clone_size: .; d_call: .; v_call: TRBV6-1; j_call: TRBJ2-1; cdr3_nt: TGTGCCAGTCGGACCGACGCCTACAATGAGCAGTTCTTC; cdr3_aa: CASRTDAYNEQFF
clone_size: few; d_call: TRBD2; v_call: TRBV24-1; j_call: TRBJ2-1; cdr3_nt: TGTGCCACCAGTGAGGTAGCGGGGGATGAGCAGTTCTTC; cdr3_aa: CATSEVAGDEQFF
clone_size: .; d_call: TRBD2; v_call: TRBV29-1; j_call: TRBJ2-7; cdr3_nt: TGCAGCGCTGCGTGGAGCGGGGTCTTCTACGAGCAGTACTTC; cdr3_aa: CSAAWSGVFYEQYF
clone_size: .; d_call: TRBD2; v_call: TRBV6-5; j_call: TRBJ2-7; cdr3_nt: TGTGCCAGCAGTACCTTAGCGGGGGGGGCCCCCAATGAGCAGTACTTT; cdr3_aa: CASSTLAGGAPNEQYF
clone_size: .; d_call: TRBD2; v_call: TRBV4-3; j_call: TRBJ2-7; cdr3_nt: TGCGCCAGCAGCCCTAGACTAGCGGGAGGGGCGTTGCGCTTCGAGCAGTACTTC; cdr3_aa: CASSPRLAGGALRFEQYF
clone_size: .; d_call: TRBD2; v_call: TRBV7-8; j_call: TRBJ2-7; cdr3_nt: TGTGCCAGCAGCCCGGGGAGGGTTGGCTACGAGCAGTACTTC; cdr3_aa: CASSPGRVGYEQYF
clone_size: .; d_call: .; v_call: TRBV6-6; j_call: TRBJ2-1; cdr3_nt: TGTGCCAGCAGTAACGAGGGACGCCGCCAGTTCTTC; cdr3_aa: CASSNEGRRQFF
clone_size: .; d_call: TRBD2; v_call: TRBV6-2/TRBV6-3; j_call: TRBJ2-7; cdr3_nt: TGTGCCAGCAAGACCGGGACTAGCGGCACCTACGAGCAGTACTTC; cdr3_aa: CASKTGTSGTYEQYF
clone_size: many; d_call: .; v_call: TRBV6-6; j_call: TRBJ1-1; cdr3_nt: TGTGCCAGCAGTTTCGCCAGACAGGAAGCTTTCTTT; cdr3_aa: CASSFARQEAFF
clone_size: .; d_call: .; v_call: TRBV5-1; j_call: TRBJ1-1; cdr3_nt: TGCGCCAGCAGACAACAGAGCATGAACACTGAAGCTTTCTTT; cdr3_aa: CASRQQSMNTEAFF
clone_size: .; d_call: TRBD2; v_call: TRBV4-2; j_call: TRBJ2-7; cdr3_nt: TGTGCCAGCAGCCAAGATCTACTAGCGGGAAGGTCCTCCTACGAGCAGTACTTC; cdr3_aa: CASSQDLLAGRSSYEQYF
clone_size: many; d_call: .; v_call: TRBV6-6; j_call: TRBJ2-7; cdr3_nt: TGTGCCAGCAGTTACTCTTTTTCCGGGGGCTCCTACGAGCAGTACTTC; cdr3_aa: CASSYSFSGGSYEQYF
clone_size: once; d_call: TRBD1; v_call: TRBV18; j_call: TRBJ2-6; cdr3_nt: TGTGCCAGCTCACCGTCCACCGGGACAGGGTTCTCTGGGGCCAACGTCCTGACTTTC; cdr3_aa: CASSPSTGTGFSGANVLTF
clone_size: .; d_call: .; v_call: TRBV15; j_call: TRBJ2-5; cdr3_nt: TGTGCCACCAGCCCTCGGGGGCGGGATCAAGAGACCCAGTACTTC; cdr3_aa: CATSPRGRDQETQYF
clone_size: many; d_call: TRBD2; v_call: TRBV6-5; j_call: TRBJ2-7; cdr3_nt: TGTGCCAGCAGTTACGCCGGACTAGCGGGAGCCCCCAACGAGCAGTACTTC; cdr3_aa: CASSYAGLAGAPNEQYF
clone_size: .; d_call: .; v_call: TRBV20-1; j_call: TRBJ1-2; cdr3_nt: TGCAGTGCCTACAATGGAGGGTACTATGGCTACACCTTC; cdr3_aa: CSAYNGGYYGYTF
clone_size: few; d_call: TRBD1; v_call: TRBV27; j_call: TRBJ2-5; cdr3_nt: TGTGCCAGCAGTTTATCCTTCAGGGGGCTGCAAGAGACCCAGTACTTC; cdr3_aa: CASSLSFRGLQETQYF
clone_size: .; d_call: .; v_call: TRBV20-1; j_call: TRBJ2-7; cdr3_nt: TGCAGTGCTAGAGATCTCGGTAGCCCCACCTACGAGCAGTACTTC; cdr3_aa: CSARDLGSPTYEQYF
clone_size: .; d_call: .; v_call: TRBV9; j_call: TRBJ1-6; cdr3_nt: TGTGCCAGCAGCGTAGTCGCCACCGACTCACCCCTCCACTTT; cdr3_aa: CASSVVATDSPLHF
clone_size: .; d_call: .; v_call: TRBV24-1; j_call: TRBJ2-3; cdr3_nt: TGTGCCACCAGTGAACCCCTGCAGGGACGCGTGTATTTT; cdr3_aa: CATSEPLQGRVYF
clone_size: .; d_call: TRBD2; v_call: TRBV29-1; j_call: TRBJ2-7; cdr3_nt: TGCAGCGTTAAGGGACTAGCGGGAAACTACGAGCAGTACTTC; cdr3_aa: CSVKGLAGNYEQYF
clone_size: .; d_call: TRBD2; v_call: TRBV5-6; j_call: TRBJ2-5; cdr3_nt: TGTGCCAGCAGAAGGGGAGGGTTGGAGACCCAGTACTTC; cdr3_aa: CASRRGGLETQYF
clone_size: .; d_call: .; v_call: TRBV12-3/TRBV12-4; j_call: TRBJ1-4; cdr3_nt: TGTGCCAGCAGTGCCGGGACACCTGAAAAACTGTTTTTT; cdr3_aa: CASSAGTPEKLFF
clone_size: few; d_call: .; v_call: TRBV27; j_call: TRBJ2-1; cdr3_nt: TGTGCCAGCAGTTTCTACCTTGGGACGGAAATCAATGAGCAGTTCTTC; cdr3_aa: CASSFYLGTEINEQFF
clone_size: .; d_call: TRBD1; v_call: TRBV24-1; j_call: TRBJ2-7; cdr3_nt: TGTGCCACCAGTGATGATGCGGGACAGGAGTCGAGGGAGCAGTACTTC; cdr3_aa: CATSDDAGQESREQYF
clone_size: few; d_call: TRBD2; v_call: TRBV4-2; j_call: TRBJ2-5; cdr3_nt: TGTGCCAGCAGCCAGATCACTAGCGGGAGTGAGACCCAGTACTTC; cdr3_aa: CASSQITSGSETQYF
clone_size: few; d_call: .; v_call: TRBV7-3; j_call: TRBJ2-3; cdr3_nt: TGTGCCAGCAGCCTAGGGACACCAGTCACAGATACGCAGTATTTT; cdr3_aa: CASSLGTPVTDTQYF